The clone carrying this T cell receptor (beta chain) was detected many times. Antigen unknown. RNA transcripts served as template for amplifying TCR beta CDR3 sequences. First-round RT-PCR with HTBI primers preceded a second-round multiplex PCR. From the multiplex PCR reads, TCRdb called clonotypes with MiXCR, one entry per CDR3 protein. The sample includes about 590,000 distinct CDR3 sequences, under 45% of them seen just once. This CDR3 is built from 14 residues. Looked up from germline, CDR1 is SGDLS and CDR2 is YYNGEE. Losses at the gene ends were 3 bases for V and 1 base for J; bases not matched to a gene: 3. This sample stems from a study of Graves' ophthalmopathy and Graves' hyperthyroidism. Study-wide context: Stable hyperthyroid donors showed no ophthalmopathy during 18 months follow-up. Findings and limits, study-wide: In predicting ophthalmopathy progression, the model reached about 71% sensitivity and roughly 74% specificity. Cross-validated, the 13-signature model showed 87.88%/81.08% sensitivity/specificity, and 80%/75% in the test set.

Other autoimmune diseases, uncontrolled infections, pregnancy and lactation each led to patient exclusion. V is TRBV9 and J is TRBJ1-1; 7 nucleotides line up with TRBD1. The sequenced sample was peripheral blood or thyroid tissue (not recorded which). This clonotype originated in an adult man with Graves' hyperthyroidism. The CDR3 loop reads CASSATGTNTEAFF. CDR3 bases: TGTGCCAGCAGCGCGACAGGGACGAACACTGAAGCTTTCTTT.